These 14 T cell receptor beta chains came from one sample sequenced in a study of blood T cells in healthy people across ages. A second about 7 to 11 cycle PCR used barcoded and J-beta primers. MiXCR was run by TCRdb on the 5' RACE reads, yielding one entry per CDR3 protein. The sample holds 1.4 million to 1.5 million distinct CDR3 sequences; roughly 40% are singletons and the top ten take approximately 7.9%. Specimen: blood. The receptor set was obtained from a woman between 18 and 29 years old in good health.

The chain has TRBV10-3 and TRBJ2-5; the match to TRBD1 covers 8 bases. The CDR3 is 12 residues long. In germline, CDR1 is ENHRY, CDR2 SYGVKD. V was pared by 6 bases and J by 11 bases, with 8 bases of the junction left unmatched. CDR3 region: CAIREDRGGQYF. CDR3 nucleotides: TGTGCCATCAGGGAAGACAGGGGTGGGCAGTACTTC.

This clonotype was counted between two and nine times. The gene calls are TRBV5-6 and TRBJ2-3; possibly TRBD2 for D (5 bases). The CDR3 extends over 15 amino acids. Trimming cost V 0 bases and J 1 base, with 9 bases left between them. Germline CDR1 is SGHDT and CDR2 is YYEEEE. CDR3 protein: CASSLVGARTDTQYF. The CDR3 nucleotides read TGTGCCAGCAGCTTGGTGGGAGCCCGCACAGATACGCAGTATTTT.

The CDR3 DNA reads as TGTGCCAGCAGCTTAGTCCGGACACCCTCCTACGAGCAGTACTTC. Encoded protein: CASSLVRTPSYEQYF. This rearrangement joins TRBV7-8 to TRBJ2-7; D perhaps matches TRBD1 (5 bases). There are 15 residues in the CDR3. V dropped 1 base and J dropped 0 bases, with 10 bases sitting between them. Germline-derived CDR1 and CDR2 are SGHVS and FQNEAQ.

This sequence joins TRBV12-3 or TRBV12-4 and TRBJ2-1; 12 bases line up with TRBD2. The junction had 12 bases not matched to a gene; V was cut back by 5 bases and J by 7 bases. The CDR3 is 17 residues long. The CDR3: CASSPGLAGAGGNEQFF. CDR3 bases: TGTGCCAGCAGTCCGGGACTAGCGGGTGCAGGGGGGAATGAGCAGTTCTTC.

The V gene is TRBV20-1, the J gene TRBJ2-3, with D possibly being TRBD1 or TRBD2 (5 bases each). Germline-derived CDR1 and CDR2 are DFQATT and SNEGSKA (reference sequence). V was cut by 5 bases and J by 1 base, with 10 bases left in between. The CDR3 runs to 13 residues. In nucleotides, the CDR3 is TGCAGTGCTCGACCGGGACGCACAGATACGCAGTATTTT. Amino acid sequence: CSARPGRTDTQYF.

V gene TRBV5-1 combines with J gene TRBJ2-7; D gene ambiguous. The V end was cut by 0 bases, the J end by 0 bases, with 10 bases between. This CDR3 has 15 amino acids. Germline CDR1 reads SGHRS; CDR2 reads YFSETQ. As DNA, the CDR3 is TGCGCCAGCAGCTTGGACAGCCATCGCTCCTACGAGCAGTACTTC. This gives the protein CASSLDSHRSYEQYF.

This clonotype was detected only a few times. The chain employs TRBV9 and TRBJ2-1; 12 bases fit TRBD2. Germline loops: CDR1 SGDLS, CDR2 YYNGEE. The CDR3 is made up of 16 amino acids. With V trimmed by 3 bases and J by 9 bases, 10 bases remained unmatched. CDR3 bases: TGTGCCAGCAGCGGGCTAGCGGGGGGGCTGAGAGCTGAGCAGTTCTTC. Its protein is CASSGLAGGLRAEQFF.

This clonotype was seen a few times. The chain joins TRBV6-6 to TRBJ1-2; 9 nucleotides agree with TRBD1. Trimming took 6 bases from V and 4 from J; bases not matched to a gene: 9. Germline CDR1 and CDR2: MNHNY and SVGAGI (reference sequence). The CDR3 sequence is 15 residues long. The CDR3 sequence is CASSWGQGNPYGYTF. CDR3 coding DNA: TGTGCCAGCAGCTGGGGACAGGGTAACCCCTATGGCTACACCTTC.

This clonotype was counted between two and nine times. The rearrangement links TRBV12-3 or TRBV12-4 to TRBJ2-3; D possibly corresponds to TRBD2 (6 bases). Trimming left V 5 bases short and J 5 bases short, with 14 bases between. This CDR3 is 14 amino acids long. The CDR3 loop reads CASSMSGWGDTQYF. The CDR3 DNA reads TGTGCCAGCAGTATGAGCGGGTGGGGAGATACGCAGTATTTT.

Comments on this clonotype: The final CDR3 position lacks the conserved phenylalanine or tryptophan, pointing to a likely read error. The chain carries TRBV29-1 and TRBJ1-1, with D maybe TRBD1 (6 bases). Trimming shortened V by 7 bases and J by 5 bases, and 8 bases separated the two germline ends. The germline V gene has CDR1 SQVTM and CDR2 ANQGSEA. The length of the CDR3 is 10 residues. The CDR3 sequence is CSGGGTEAFS. The DNA of the CDR3 is TGCAGCGGAGGGGGGACTGAAGCTTTCTCT.

The chain carries TRBV7-8 and TRBJ2-1; D unclear. Looked up from germline, CDR1 is SGHVS and CDR2 is FQNEAQ. The CDR3 contains 14 residues. With 5 bases removed from V and 6 bases from J, the gap between germline ends came to 14 bases. The CDR3 DNA reads TGTGCCAGCAGCGTCGTGACAATAACCAATGAGCAGTTCTTC. It yields the protein CASSVVTITNEQFF.

The genes are TRBV7-9 and TRBJ2-3; the D is unclear. CDR3 length: 16 amino acids. V was cut by 3 bases and J by 2 bases, with 15 bases left in between. Germline lookup yields CDR1 SEHNR and CDR2 FQNEAQ (reference sequence). CDR3 in amino acids: CASSLVVAVPTDTQYF. The DNA of the CDR3 is TGTGCCAGCAGCTTGGTCGTTGCAGTCCCCACAGATACGCAGTATTTT.

This chain joins TRBV7-9 and TRBJ2-7; D ambiguous. The J call is uncertain, as TRBJ2-5 better fits the DNA end. CDR1 is SEHNR and CDR2 is FQNEAQ in the germline V gene (reference sequence). The CDR3 length is 15 residues. CDR3 nucleotides: TGTGCCAGTAAGGACGGCTTGTTGTACCAAGAGACCCAGTACTTC. This codes for CASKDGLLYQETQYF.

This clonotype was seen once. V gene TRBV12-3 or TRBV12-4 combines with J gene TRBJ1-1; 8 nucleotides line up with TRBD1. CDR3 length equals 14 residues. Trimming removed 7 bases from V and 4 bases from J; junction bases left unmatched: 8. CDR3 amino acids: CASTRTGLGTEAFF. In DNA, the CDR3 is TGTGCCAGCACCCGGACAGGGTTGGGCACTGAAGCTTTCTTT.